These 3 T cell receptor beta chains originate from one sample sequenced in a study of human T cells and chemical hapten exposure. TCRdb used MiXCR to reprocess the RACE reads, holding one entry per CDR3 protein. Of 55,000 to 75,000 distinct CDR3 sequences listed, roughly 12% were seen once; the top ten hold 2.4%. This sample's time point: patch test 3, about 24 weeks after DPC sensitization. Described treatment: therapeutic diphenylcyclopropenone sensitization with weekly scalp DPC. This material consisted of whole blood, taken in connection with sensitization to the hapten diphenylcyclopropenone (DPC). These receptors were obtained from a man aged 25-45 years with alopecia areata. Some clones in this sample may be carry-over from other donors' samples.

This clonotype has only a few counts. The rearrangement joins TRBV2 to TRBJ1-3; D uncertain. CDR1 and CDR2 (germline): SNHLY, FYNNEI. V lost 2 bases and J lost 0, with 11 bases in between. This CDR3 is 16 amino acids long. The CDR3 DNA sequence: TGTGCCAGCAGTGAATACGACCCCCTCTCTGGAAACACCATATATTTT. This encodes CASSEYDPLSGNTIYF.

Many counts were recorded for this clonotype. J is TRBJ2-1 and V is TRBV7-9, with D possibly called TRBD1 or TRBD2 (5 bases each). V lost 5 bases to trimming and J lost 3 bases, with 11 bases between them. The CDR3 has 14 amino acids. Germline CDR1 reads SEHNR; CDR2 reads FQNEAQ (reference sequence). The CDR3 is CASSTRDLYNEQFF. The CDR3 DNA reads TGTGCCAGCAGCACCCGGGACCTCTACAATGAGCAGTTCTTC.

There are many counts of this clonotype. The J gene is TRBJ2-7, the V gene TRBV6-6; the D gene is possibly TRBD1 (5 bases). The CDR3 covers 16 residues. The ends were cut back, 4 bases at V and 3 bases at J, with 19 bases in the middle. Germline V lookup: CDR1 MNHNY, CDR2 SVGAGI (reference sequence). The CDR3 DNA is TGTGCCAGCAGTTTAACAGGCGGTTCTCTTAACTACGAGCAGTACTTC. Protein product: CASSLTGGSLNYEQYF.